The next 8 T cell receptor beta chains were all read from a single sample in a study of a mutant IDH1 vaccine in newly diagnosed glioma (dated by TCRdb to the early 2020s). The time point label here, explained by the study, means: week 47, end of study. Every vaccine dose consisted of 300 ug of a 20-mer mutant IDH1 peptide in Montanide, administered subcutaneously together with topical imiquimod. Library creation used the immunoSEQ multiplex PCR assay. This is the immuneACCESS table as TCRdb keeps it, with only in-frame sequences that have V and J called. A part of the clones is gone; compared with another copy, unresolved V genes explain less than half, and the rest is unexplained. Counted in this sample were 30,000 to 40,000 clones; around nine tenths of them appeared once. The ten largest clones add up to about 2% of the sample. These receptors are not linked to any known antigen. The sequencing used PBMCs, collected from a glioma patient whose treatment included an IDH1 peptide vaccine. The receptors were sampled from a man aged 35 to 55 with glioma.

DNA for the CDR3: TGCGCCAGCAGCTCCGGGCCTAACCTCTACGAGCAGTACTTC. Translation: CASSSGPNLYEQYF. The J gene is TRBJ2-7, the V gene TRBV5-1; D gene ambiguous. The CDR3 runs to 14 residues. The germline V and J ends were trimmed by 3 bases and 3 bases, with 13 bases remaining between them. Germline V gives CDR1 SGHRS, CDR2 YFSETQ.

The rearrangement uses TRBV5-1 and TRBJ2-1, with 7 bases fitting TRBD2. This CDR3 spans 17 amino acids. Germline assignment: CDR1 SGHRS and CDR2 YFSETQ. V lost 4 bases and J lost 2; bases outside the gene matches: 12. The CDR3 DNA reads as TGCGCCAGCAGCGCTTCGATGGGCGGGGGAACCTACAATGAGCAGTTCTTC. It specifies CASSASMGGGTYNEQFF.

The CDR3 here is CASSVLRQPQETQYF. The DNA for the CDR3 is TGTGCCAGCAGTGTCCTCAGGCAGCCCCAAGAGACCCAGTACTTC. The rearrangement links TRBV6-1 to TRBJ2-5; D unclear. V was clipped by 4 bases and J by 1 base, with 13 bases between them. CDR3 size: 15 residues. Germline V gene data show CDR1 as MNHNS and CDR2 as SASEGT.

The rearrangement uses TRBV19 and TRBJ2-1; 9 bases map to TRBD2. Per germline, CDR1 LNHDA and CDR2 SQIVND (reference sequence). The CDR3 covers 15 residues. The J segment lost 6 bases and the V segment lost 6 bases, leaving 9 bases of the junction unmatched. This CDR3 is CASSRAGGLVNEQFF. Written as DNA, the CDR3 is TGTGCCAGTAGCCGAGCGGGGGGTTTGGTCAATGAGCAGTTCTTC.

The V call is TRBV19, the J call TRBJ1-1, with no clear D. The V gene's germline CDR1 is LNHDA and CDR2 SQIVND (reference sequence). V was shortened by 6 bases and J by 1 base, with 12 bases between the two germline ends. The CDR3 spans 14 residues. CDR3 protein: CASSTVQTNTEAFF. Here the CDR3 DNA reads TGTGCCAGTAGCACGGTCCAGACGAACACTGAAGCTTTCTTT.

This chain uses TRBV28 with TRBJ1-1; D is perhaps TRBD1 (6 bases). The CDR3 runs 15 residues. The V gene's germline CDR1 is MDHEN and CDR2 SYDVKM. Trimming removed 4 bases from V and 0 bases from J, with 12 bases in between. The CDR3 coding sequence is TGTGCCAGCAGTTCGTGGGACAAATTGAACACTGAAGCTTTCTTT. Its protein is CASSSWDKLNTEAFF.

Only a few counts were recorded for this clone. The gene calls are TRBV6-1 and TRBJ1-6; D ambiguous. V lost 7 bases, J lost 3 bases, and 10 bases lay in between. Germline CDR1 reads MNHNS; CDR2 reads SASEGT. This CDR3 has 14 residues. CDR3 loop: CASKSGIYNSPLHF. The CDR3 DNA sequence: TGTGCCAGCAAGAGCGGAATCTATAATTCACCCCTCCACTTT.

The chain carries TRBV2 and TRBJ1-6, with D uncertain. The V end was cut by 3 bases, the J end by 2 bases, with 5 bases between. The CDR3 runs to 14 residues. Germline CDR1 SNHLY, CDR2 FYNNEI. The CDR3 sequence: CASSEGAYNSPLHF. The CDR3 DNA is TGTGCCAGCAGTGAGGGCGCCTATAATTCACCCCTCCACTTT. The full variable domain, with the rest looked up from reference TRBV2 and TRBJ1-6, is EPEVTQTPSHQVTQMGQEVILRCVPISNHLYFYWYRQILGQKVEFLVSFYNNEISEKSEIFDDQFSVERPDGSNFTLKIRSTKLEDSAMYFCASSEGAYNSPLHFGNGTRLTVT.